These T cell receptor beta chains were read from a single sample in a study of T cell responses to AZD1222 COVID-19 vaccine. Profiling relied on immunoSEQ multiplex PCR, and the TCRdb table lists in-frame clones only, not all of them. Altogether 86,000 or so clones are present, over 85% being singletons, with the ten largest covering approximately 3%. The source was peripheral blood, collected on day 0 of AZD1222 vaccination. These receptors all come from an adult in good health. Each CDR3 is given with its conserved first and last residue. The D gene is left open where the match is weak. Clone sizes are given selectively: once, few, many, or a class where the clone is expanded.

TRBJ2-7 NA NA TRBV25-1 TGTGCCAGCAGTGGCGCCGGGACAACAACCTACGAGCAGTACTTC CASSGAGTTTYEQYF
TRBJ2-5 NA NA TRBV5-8 TGTGCCAGCAGCTTGGCCGGTCCGGAGACCCAGTACTTC CASSLAGPETQYF
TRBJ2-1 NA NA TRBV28 TGTGCCAGCAGTTACCAGGGGCTCTACAATGAGCAGTTCTTC CASSYQGLYNEQFF
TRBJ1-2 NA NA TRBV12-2 TGTGCAAGTGGTAAGGACTCCTATGGCTACACCTTC CASGKDSYGYTF
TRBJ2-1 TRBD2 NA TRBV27 TGTGCCAGCCGGGGACTAGGCGCGGACAATGAGCAGTTCTTC CASRGLGADNEQFF
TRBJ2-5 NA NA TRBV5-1 TGCGCCAGCAGCCCGATATGGGACCAAGAGACCCAGTACTTC CASSPIWDQETQYF
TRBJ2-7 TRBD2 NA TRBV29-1 TGCAGCGCCGCCACCGGACTAGTTAACGAGCAGTACTTC CSAATGLVNEQYF
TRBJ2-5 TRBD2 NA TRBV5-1 TGCGCCAGCAGCTTGGGGCGGGGAGCGGGAATCGTGGAGACCCAGTACTTC CASSLGRGAGIVETQYF
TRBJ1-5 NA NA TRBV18 TGTGCCAGCTCCCCACCTCAAGGCGATCAGCCCCAGCATTTT CASSPPQGDQPQHF
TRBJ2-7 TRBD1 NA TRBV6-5 TGTGCCAGCAGTAGGCCGGGACAGGCCACCTACGAGCAGTACTTC CASSRPGQATYEQYF
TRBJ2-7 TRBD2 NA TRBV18 TGTGCCAGCTCAGGCGGGGGGCCATCCTACGAGCAGTACTTC CASSGGGPSYEQYF
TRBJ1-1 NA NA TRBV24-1 TGTGCACGCAACGCAAAGCGGGACATGAACACTGAAGCTTTCTTT CARNAKRDMNTEAFF
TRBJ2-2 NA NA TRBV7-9 TGTGCCAGCAGTTCGGGGGCCGACAGGACCGGGGAGCTGTTTTTT CASSSGADRTGELFF
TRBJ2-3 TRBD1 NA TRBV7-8 TGTGCCAGCAGCCTGGCCCGGGACAGGGCGGCCCCGGGAGATACGCAGTATTTT CASSLARDRAAPGDTQYF
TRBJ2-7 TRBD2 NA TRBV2 TGTGCCAGCAGCAGACCCAGGGAGGGCCCGGTGGGGCACGAGCAGTACTTC CASSRPREGPVGHEQYF
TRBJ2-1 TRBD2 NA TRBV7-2 TGTGCCAGCAGCTTTGCGGGAGTTGAGCAGTTCTTC CASSFAGVEQFF
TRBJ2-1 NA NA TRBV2 TGTGCCAGCACTCGTAGGGCTTTCTCCTACAATGAGCAGTTCTTC CASTRRAFSYNEQFF
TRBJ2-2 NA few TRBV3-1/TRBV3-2 TGTGCCAGCAGCCAGGGCTTTTCGAACACCGGGGAGCTGTTTTTT CASSQGFSNTGELFF
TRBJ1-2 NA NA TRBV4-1 TGCGCCAGCAGTCAAGAATCACTGAGTGGGTATGGCTACACCTTC CASSQESLSGYGYTF
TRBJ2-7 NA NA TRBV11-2 TGTGCCAGCAGCCCCACCTCTTCCCGCGAGCAGTACTTC CASSPTSSREQYF
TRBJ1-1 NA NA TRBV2 TGTGCCAGCACCCCCCGGCTGGAAGCTTTCTTT CASTPRLEAFF
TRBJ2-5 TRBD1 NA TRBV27 TGTGCCAGCAGTTTAACCCCCTTTGGGACAGGGTCTGAGGAGACCCAGTACTTC CASSLTPFGTGSEETQYF
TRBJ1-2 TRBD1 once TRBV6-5 TGTGCCAGCAAGGGACAGGGGCTTGAGAATGGCTACACCTTC CASKGQGLENGYTF
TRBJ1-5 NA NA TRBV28 TGTGCCGCCGGGGGGAGCAATCAGCCCCAGCATTTT CAAGGSNQPQHF
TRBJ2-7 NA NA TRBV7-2 TGTGCCAGCAGCTCGGGGGGCTACGCAAGGTCCTACGAGCAGTACTTC CASSSGGYARSYEQYF
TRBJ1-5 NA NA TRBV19 TGTGCCAGTACCGCCAGGGGTAGCAATCAGCCCCAGCATTTT CASTARGSNQPQHF
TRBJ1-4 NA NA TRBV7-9 TGTGCCAGCAGCTTAGCGCCAGGGGCTAATGAAAAACTGTTTTTT CASSLAPGANEKLFF
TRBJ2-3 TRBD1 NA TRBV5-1 TGCGCCAGCAGCTGGAGCCGGGACAGGGGTGGAGATACGCAGTATTTT CASSWSRDRGGDTQYF
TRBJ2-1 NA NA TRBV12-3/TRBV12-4 TGTGCCAGCAGTTTTAGGGGGGAGAATGAGCAGTTCTTC CASSFRGENEQFF
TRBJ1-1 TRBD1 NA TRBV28 TGTGCCAGCGCTCGACAGGGAAACACTGAAGCTTTCTTT CASARQGNTEAFF
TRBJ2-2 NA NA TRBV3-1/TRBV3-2 TGTGCCAGCAGCCTCGGACGGGGGCTGACCGGGGAGCTGTTTTTT CASSLGRGLTGELFF
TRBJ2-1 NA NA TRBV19 TGTGCCAGTAGTATGGGGGGTCTTGTTGACAATGAGCAGTTCTTC CASSMGGLVDNEQFF
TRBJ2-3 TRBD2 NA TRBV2 TGTGCCAGCAGTGCGGAGCGGGGAACCACAGATACGCAGTATTTT CASSAERGTTDTQYF
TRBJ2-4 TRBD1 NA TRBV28 TGTGCCAGCAGTTTATTCGGACAGGGGAAGAGGAGCGGTCAGTACTTC CASSLFGQGKRSGQYF
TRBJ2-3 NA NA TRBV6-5 TGTGCCAGCAGCCCAAGGGGTATAGATACGCAGTATTTT CASSPRGIDTQYF
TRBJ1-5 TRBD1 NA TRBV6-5 TGTGCCAGCAGTCGGACAGGCCGGGCCCAGCATTTT CASSRTGRAQHF
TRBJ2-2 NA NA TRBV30 TGTGCCTGGAGTGTAAATTCGGCTACCGGGGAGCTGTTTTTT CAWSVNSATGELFF
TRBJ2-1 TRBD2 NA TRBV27 TGTGCCAGCAGTCGGATCGGCCAGGGCGGGGGGGCCGGCCATGAGCAGTTCTTC CASSRIGQGGGAGHEQFF
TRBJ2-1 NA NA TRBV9 TGTGCCAGCTCAAGACGGACAACGAGCTACAATGAGCAGTTCTTC CASSRRTTSYNEQFF
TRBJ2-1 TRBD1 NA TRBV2 TGTGCCAGCAGGCAGGGACAGGGATTTTACAATGAGCAGTTCTTC CASRQGQGFYNEQFF
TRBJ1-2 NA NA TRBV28 TGTGCCAGCAACCGCGGGGGGCATGGCTACACCTTC CASNRGGHGYTF
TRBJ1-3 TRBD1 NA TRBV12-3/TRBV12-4 TGTGCCAGCAGTACAGGGGGTGGAAACACCATATATTTT CASSTGGGNTIYF
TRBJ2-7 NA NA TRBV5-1 TGCGCCAGCACCCTAGACCCAGGGGCCTACGAGCAGTACTTC CASTLDPGAYEQYF
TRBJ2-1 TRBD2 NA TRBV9 TGTGCCAGCAGCGTAGGGACTAGCGGGGACCATGAGCAGTTCTTC CASSVGTSGDHEQFF
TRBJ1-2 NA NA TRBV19 TGTGCCAGTAGTATGGCGGGGCTCGGCTACACCTTC CASSMAGLGYTF
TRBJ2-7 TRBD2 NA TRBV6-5 TGTGCCAGCAGTAAATCACTAGCGGGCTACGAGCAGTACTTC CASSKSLAGYEQYF
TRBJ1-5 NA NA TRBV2 TGTGCCAGCAGAGGGGACGGATCCAATCAGCCCCAGCATTTT CASRGDGSNQPQHF
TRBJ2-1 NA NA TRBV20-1 TGCAGTGCCATGGACAGTGTTGAGCAGTTCTTC CSAMDSVEQFF
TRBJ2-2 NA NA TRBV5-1 TGCGCCAGCAGCTGGGGTGAGCAAACCGGGGAGCTGTTTTTT CASSWGEQTGELFF
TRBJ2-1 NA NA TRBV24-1 TGTGCCACCAGTGAAATCGGCAGGGAGCGAAAGAATGAGCAGTTCTTC CATSEIGRERKNEQFF
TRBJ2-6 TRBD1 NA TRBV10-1 TGCGCCAGCAAGGGGACAGACTCTTGGGGGGCCAACGTCCTGACTTTC CASKGTDSWGANVLTF
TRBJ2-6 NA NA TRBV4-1 TGCGCCAGCAGCCAAAGAGGTACAGGGAGCTCTGGGGCCAACGTCCTGACTTTC CASSQRGTGSSGANVLTF
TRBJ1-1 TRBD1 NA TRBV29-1 TGCAGCGTCGGGGACAGGGGGAGAACTGAAGCTTTCTTT CSVGDRGRTEAFF
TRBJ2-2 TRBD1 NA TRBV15 TGTGCCACCAGCAGAGATTTCGGGACAGGGGGCGGGGAGCTGTTTTTT CATSRDFGTGGGELFF
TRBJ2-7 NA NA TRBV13 TGTGCCAGCAGCTTAGGGAGCAACTACGAGCAGTACTTC CASSLGSNYEQYF
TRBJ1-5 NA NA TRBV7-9 TGTGCCAGCAGCTTCAGAGAGAATCAGCCCCAGCATTTT CASSFRENQPQHF
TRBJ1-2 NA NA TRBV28 TGTGCCAGCAGTCCCCACCGCCCGGGCCCCCTCGGTGGCTACACCTTC CASSPHRPGPLGGYTF
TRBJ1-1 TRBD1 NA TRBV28 TGTGCCAGCAGATCAGGGGGCGCGGATATTCAAGCTTTCTTT CASRSGGADIQAFF
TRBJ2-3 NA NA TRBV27 TGTGCCAGCAGTTTACTTTTTCAAGCGGGCAGAAACACAGATACGCAGTATTTT CASSLLFQAGRNTDTQYF